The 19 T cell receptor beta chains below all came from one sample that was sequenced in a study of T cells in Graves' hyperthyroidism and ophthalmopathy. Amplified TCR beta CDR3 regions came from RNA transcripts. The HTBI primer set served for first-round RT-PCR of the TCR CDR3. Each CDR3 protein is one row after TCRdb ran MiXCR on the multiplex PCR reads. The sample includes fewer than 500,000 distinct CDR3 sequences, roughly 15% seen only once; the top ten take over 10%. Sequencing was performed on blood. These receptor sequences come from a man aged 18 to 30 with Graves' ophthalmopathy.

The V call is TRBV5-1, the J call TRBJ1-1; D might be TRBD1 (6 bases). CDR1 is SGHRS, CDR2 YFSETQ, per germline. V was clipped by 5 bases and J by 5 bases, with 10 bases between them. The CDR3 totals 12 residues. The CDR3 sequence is CASRQGRTEAFF. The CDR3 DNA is TGCGCCAGCAGGCAGGGGCGTACTGAAGCTTTCTTT.

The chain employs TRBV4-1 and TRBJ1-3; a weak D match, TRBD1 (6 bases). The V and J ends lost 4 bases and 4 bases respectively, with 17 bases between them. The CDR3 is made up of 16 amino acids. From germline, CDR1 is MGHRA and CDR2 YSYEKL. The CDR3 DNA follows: TGCGCCAGCAGCCTAATGGTCCAGGGGAGAGGAAACACCATATATTTT. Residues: CASSLMVQGRGNTIYF.

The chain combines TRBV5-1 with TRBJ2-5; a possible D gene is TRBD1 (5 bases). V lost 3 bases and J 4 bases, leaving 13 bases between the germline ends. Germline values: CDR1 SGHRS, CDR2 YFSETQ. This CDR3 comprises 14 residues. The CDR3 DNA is TGCGCCAGCAGCTCGGCAGGGATCCCAGAGACCCAGTACTTC. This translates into CASSSAGIPETQYF.

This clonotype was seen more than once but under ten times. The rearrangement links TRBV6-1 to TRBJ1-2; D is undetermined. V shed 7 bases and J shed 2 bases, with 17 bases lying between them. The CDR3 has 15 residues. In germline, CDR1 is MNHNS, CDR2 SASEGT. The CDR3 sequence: CASNPGWEDNYGYTF. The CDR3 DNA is TGTGCCAGCAATCCGGGGTGGGAGGACAACTATGGCTACACCTTC.

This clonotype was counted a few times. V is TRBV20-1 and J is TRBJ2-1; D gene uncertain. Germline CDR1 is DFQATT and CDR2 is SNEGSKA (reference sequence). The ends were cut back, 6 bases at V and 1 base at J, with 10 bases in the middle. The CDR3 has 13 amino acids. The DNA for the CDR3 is TGCAGTGCCGAGGACGGATCCTACAATGAGCAGTTCTTC. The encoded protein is CSAEDGSYNEQFF.

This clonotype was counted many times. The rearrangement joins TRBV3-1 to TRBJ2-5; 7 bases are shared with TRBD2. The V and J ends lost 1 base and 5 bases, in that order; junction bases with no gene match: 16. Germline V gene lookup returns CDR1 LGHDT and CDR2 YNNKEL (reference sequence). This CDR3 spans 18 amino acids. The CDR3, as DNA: TGTGCCAGCAGCCAAGGTGTTCAGGGCGGGAGATCGGGGGAGACCCAGTACTTC. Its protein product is CASSQGVQGGRSGETQYF.

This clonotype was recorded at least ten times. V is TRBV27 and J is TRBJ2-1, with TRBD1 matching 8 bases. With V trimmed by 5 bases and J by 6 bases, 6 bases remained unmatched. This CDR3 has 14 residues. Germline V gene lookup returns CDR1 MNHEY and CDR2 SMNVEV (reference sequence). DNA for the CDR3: TGTGCCAGCAGTCTACAGACAGGGGTCAATGAGCAGTTCTTC. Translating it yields CASSLQTGVNEQFF.

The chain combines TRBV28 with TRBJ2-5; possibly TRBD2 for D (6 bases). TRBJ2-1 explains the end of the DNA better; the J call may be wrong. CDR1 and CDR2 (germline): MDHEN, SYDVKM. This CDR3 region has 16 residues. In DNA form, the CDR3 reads TGTGCCAGCACCATCTCCGGGGGTCGGGGGTTTGAGGCCCAGTTCTTC. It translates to CASTISGGRGFEAQFF.

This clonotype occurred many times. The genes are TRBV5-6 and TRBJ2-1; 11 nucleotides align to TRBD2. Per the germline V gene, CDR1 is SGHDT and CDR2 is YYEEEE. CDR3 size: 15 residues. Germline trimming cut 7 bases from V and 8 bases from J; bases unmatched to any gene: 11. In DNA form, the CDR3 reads TGTGCCAGCCTCGTAGCGGGAGGGTCCTTTGATGAGCAGTTCTTC. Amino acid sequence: CASLVAGGSFDEQFF.

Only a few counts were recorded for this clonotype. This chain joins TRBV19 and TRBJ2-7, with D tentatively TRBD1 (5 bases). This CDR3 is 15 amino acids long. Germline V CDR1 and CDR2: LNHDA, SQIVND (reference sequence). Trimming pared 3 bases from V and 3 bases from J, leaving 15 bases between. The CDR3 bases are TGTGCCAGTAGTATTGGCCAGGGCCCTTTCTACGAGCAGTACTTC. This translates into CASSIGQGPFYEQYF.

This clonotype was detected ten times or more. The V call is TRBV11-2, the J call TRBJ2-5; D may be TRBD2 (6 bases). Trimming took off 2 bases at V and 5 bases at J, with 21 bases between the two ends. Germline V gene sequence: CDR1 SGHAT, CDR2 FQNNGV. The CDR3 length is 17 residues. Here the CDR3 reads CASSLNQPSRGDETQYF. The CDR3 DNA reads TGTGCCAGCAGCTTAAATCAACCCTCGCGGGGCGACGAGACCCAGTACTTC.

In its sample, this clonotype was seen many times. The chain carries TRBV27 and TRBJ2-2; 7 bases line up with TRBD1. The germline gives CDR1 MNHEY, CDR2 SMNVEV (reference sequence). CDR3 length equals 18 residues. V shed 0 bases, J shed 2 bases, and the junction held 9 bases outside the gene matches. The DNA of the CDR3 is TGTGCCAGCAGTTTATCGTTCCGGACAGGACGTAACACCGGGGAGCTGTTTTTT. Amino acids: CASSLSFRTGRNTGELFF.

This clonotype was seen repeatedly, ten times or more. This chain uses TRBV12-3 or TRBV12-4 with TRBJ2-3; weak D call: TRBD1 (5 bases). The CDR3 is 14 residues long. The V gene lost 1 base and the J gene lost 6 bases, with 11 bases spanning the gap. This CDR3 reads CASSLGQRLDTQYF. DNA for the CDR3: TGTGCCAGCAGTTTAGGACAGAGGCTCGATACGCAGTATTTT.

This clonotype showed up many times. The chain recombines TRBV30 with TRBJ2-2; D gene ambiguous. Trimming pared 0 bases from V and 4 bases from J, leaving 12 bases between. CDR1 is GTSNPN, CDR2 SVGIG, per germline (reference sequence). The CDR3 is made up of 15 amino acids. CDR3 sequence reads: CAWSVLSASTGELFF. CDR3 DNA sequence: TGTGCCTGGAGTGTACTATCAGCATCCACCGGGGAGCTGTTTTTT.

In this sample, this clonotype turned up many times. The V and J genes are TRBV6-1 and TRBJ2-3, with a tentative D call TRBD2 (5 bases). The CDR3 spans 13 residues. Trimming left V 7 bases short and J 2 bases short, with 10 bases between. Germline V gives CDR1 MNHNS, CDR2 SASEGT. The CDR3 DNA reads TGTGCCAGCACCCTGGACTTCACAGATACGCAGTATTTT. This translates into CASTLDFTDTQYF.

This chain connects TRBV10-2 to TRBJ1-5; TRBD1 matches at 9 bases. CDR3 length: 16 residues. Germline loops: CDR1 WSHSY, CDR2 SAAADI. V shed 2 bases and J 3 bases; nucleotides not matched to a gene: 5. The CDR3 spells CASSEAQGALNQPQHF. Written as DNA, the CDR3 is TGCGCCAGCAGTGAGGCACAGGGGGCCCTCAATCAGCCCCAGCATTTT.

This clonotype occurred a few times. The CDR3 bases are TGTGCCAGCAGTGAAGGTGAGGGGATGAATTCACCCCTCCACTTT. Amino acid sequence: CASSEGEGMNSPLHF. This rearrangement joins TRBV2 to TRBJ1-6, with D maybe TRBD1 (5 bases). Trimming took 1 base from V and 7 from J, leaving 11 bases between them. Germline loops: CDR1 SNHLY, CDR2 FYNNEI. This CDR3 comprises 15 residues.

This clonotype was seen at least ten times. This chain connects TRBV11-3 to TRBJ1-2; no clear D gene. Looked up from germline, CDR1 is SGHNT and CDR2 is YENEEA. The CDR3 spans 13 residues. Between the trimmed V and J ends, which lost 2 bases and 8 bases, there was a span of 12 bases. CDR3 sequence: CASSLNNLWGYTF. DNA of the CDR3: TGTGCCAGCAGCTTAAACAACCTTTGGGGCTACACCTTC. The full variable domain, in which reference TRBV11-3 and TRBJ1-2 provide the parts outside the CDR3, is EAGVVQSPRYKIIEKKQPVAFWCNPISGHNTLYWYLQNLGQGPELLIRYENEEAVDDSQLPKDRFSAERLKGVDSTLKIQPAELGDSAVYLCASSLNNLWGYTFGSGTRLTVV.

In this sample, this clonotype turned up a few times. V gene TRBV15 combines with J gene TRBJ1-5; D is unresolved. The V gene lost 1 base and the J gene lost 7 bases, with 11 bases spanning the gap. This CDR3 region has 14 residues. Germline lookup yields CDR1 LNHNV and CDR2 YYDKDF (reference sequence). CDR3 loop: CATSRGPSEQPQHF. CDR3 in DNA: TGTGCCACCAGCAGAGGTCCGAGTGAGCAGCCCCAGCATTTT.